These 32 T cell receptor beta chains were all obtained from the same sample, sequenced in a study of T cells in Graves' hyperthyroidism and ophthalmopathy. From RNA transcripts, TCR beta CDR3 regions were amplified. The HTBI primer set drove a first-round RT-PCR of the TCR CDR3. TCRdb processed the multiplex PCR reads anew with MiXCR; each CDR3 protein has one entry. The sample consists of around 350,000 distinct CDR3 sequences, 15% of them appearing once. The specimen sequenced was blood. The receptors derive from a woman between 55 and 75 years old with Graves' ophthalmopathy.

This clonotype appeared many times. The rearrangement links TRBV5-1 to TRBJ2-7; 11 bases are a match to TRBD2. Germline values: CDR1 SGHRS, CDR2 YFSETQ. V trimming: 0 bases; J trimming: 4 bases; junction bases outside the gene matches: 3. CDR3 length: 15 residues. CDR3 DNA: TGCGCCAGCAGCTTGGCCGGGACTAGCGGATACGAGCAGTACTTC. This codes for CASSLAGTSGYEQYF.

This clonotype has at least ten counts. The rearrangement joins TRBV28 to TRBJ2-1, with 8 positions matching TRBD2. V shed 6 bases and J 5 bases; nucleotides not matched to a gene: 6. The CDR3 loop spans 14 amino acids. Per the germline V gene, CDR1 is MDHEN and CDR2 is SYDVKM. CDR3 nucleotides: TGTGCCAGCAGGCGTAGCGGGATTAACAATGAGCAGTTCTTC. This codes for CASRRSGINNEQFF.

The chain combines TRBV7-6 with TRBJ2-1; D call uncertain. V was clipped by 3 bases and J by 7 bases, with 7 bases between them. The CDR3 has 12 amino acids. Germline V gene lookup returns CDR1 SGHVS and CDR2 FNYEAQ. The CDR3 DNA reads TGTGCCAGCAGCTTCTCCAAGAATGAGCAGTTCTTC. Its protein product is CASSFSKNEQFF.

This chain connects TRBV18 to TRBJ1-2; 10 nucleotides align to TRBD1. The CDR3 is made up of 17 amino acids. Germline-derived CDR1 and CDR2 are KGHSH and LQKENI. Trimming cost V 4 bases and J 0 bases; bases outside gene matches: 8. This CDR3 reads CASSLLDRGSANYGYTF. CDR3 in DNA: TGTGCCAGCTCACTTTTGGACAGGGGGTCCGCTAACTATGGCTACACCTTC.

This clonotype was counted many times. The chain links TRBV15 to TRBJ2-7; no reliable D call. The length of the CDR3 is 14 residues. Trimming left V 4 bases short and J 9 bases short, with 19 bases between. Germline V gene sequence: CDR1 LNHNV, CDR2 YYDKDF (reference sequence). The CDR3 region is CATSNPGLSWVQYF. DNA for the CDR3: TGTGCCACCAGCAATCCTGGCCTCTCCTGGGTGCAGTACTTC.

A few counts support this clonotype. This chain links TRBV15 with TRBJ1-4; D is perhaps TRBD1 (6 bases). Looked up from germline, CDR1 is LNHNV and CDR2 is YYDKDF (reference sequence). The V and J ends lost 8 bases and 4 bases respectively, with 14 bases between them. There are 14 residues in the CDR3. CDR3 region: CATSPTGYNEKLFF. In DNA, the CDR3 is TGTGCCACCTCCCCGACAGGCTATAATGAAAAACTGTTTTTT.

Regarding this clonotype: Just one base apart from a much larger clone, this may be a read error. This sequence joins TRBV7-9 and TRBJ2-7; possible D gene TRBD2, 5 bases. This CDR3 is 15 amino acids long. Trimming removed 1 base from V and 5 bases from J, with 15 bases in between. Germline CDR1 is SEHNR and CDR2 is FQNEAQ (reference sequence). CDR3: CASSLERTPGDEQYF. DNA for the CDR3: TGTGCCAGCAGCTTAGAGCGGACCCCCGGGGACGAGCAGTACTTC.

The CDR3: CATSDFSYEQYF. The CDR3 DNA reads TGTGCCACCAGTGATTTCTCCTACGAGCAGTACTTC. The V gene is TRBV24-1, the J gene TRBJ2-7, with D unresolved. With 1 base removed from V and 0 bases from J, the gap between germline ends came to 0 bases. CDR3 size: 12 residues. Germline-derived CDR1 and CDR2 are KGHDR and SFDVKD.

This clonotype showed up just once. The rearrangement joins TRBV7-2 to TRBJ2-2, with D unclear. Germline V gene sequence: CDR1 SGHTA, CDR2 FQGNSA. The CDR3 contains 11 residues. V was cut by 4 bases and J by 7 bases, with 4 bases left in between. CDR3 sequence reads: CASSSVGELFF. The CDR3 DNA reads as TGTGCCAGCAGCTCTGTCGGGGAGCTGTTTTTT.

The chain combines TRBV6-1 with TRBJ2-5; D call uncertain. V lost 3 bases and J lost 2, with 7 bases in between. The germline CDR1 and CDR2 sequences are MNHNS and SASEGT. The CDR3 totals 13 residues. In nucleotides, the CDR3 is TGTGCCAGCAGTGATGCCCAGCAAGAGACCCAGTACTTC. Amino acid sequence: CASSDAQQETQYF.

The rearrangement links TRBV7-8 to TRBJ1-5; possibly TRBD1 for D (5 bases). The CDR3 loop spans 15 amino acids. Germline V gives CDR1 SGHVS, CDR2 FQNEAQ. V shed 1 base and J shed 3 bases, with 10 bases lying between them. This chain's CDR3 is CASSLVGGDNQPQHF. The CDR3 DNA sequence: TGTGCCAGCAGCTTAGTAGGAGGGGACAATCAGCCCCAGCATTTT.

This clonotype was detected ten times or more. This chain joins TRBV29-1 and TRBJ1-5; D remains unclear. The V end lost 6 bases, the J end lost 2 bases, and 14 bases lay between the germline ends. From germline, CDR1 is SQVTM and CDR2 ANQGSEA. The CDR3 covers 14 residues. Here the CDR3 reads CSVVPAPGNQPQHF. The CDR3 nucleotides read TGCAGCGTCGTACCGGCACCTGGCAATCAGCCCCAGCATTTT.

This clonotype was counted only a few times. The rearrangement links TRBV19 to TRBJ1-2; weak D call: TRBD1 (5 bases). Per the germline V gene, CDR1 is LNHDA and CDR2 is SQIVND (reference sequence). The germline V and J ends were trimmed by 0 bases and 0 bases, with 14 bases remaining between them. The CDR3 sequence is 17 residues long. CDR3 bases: TGTGCCAGTAGTATAGATCCCGGACACCGATCTAACTATGGCTACACCTTC. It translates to CASSIDPGHRSNYGYTF. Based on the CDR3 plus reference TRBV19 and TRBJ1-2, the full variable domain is DGGITQSPKYLFRKEGQNVTLSCEQNLNHDAMYWYRQDPGQGLRLIYYSQIVNDFQKGDIAEGYSVSREKKESFPLTVTSAQKNPTAFYLCASSIDPGHRSNYGYTFGSGTRLTVV.

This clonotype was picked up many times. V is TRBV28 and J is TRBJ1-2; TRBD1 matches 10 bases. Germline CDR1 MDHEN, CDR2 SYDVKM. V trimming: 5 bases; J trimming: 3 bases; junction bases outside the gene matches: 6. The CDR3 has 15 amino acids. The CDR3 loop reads CASSLTGQGHYGYTF. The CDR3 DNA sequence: TGTGCCAGCAGTCTAACGGGACAGGGGCACTATGGCTACACCTTC.

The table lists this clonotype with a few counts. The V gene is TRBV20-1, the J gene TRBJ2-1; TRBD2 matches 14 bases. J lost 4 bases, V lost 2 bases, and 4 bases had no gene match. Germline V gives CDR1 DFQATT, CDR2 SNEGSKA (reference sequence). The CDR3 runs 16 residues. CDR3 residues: CSARPRLAGGYNEQFF. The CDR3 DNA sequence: TGCAGTGCTAGACCCCGACTAGCGGGAGGGTACAATGAGCAGTTCTTC.

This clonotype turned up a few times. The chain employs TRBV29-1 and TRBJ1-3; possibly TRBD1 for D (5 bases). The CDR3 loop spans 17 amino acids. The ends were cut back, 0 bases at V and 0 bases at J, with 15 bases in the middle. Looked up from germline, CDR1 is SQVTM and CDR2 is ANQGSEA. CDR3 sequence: CSVEDLRDPGSGNTIYF. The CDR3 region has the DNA TGCAGCGTTGAAGATCTAAGGGACCCAGGCTCTGGAAACACCATATATTTT.

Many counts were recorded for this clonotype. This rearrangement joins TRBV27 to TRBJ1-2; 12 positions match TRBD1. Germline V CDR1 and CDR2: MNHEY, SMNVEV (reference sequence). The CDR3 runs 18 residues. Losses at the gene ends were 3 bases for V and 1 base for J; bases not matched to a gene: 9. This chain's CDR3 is CASSFGGDRGLGNYGYTF. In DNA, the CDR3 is TGTGCCAGCAGTTTTGGGGGGGACAGGGGGCTCGGTAACTATGGCTACACCTTC.

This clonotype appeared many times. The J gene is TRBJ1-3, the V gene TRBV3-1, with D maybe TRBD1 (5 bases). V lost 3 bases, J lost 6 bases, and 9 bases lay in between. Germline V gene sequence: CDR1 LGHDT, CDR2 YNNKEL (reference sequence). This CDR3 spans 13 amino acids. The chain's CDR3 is CASSQGGPNTIYF. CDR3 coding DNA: TGTGCCAGCAGCCAGGGGGGACCAAACACCATATATTTT.

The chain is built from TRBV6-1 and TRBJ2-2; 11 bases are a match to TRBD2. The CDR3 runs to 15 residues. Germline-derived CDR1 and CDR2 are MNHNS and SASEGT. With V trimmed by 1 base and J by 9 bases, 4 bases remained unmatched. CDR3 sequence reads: CASSEGLAGSRELFF. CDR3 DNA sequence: TGTGCCAGCAGTGAAGGACTAGCGGGGTCGAGGGAGCTGTTTTTT.

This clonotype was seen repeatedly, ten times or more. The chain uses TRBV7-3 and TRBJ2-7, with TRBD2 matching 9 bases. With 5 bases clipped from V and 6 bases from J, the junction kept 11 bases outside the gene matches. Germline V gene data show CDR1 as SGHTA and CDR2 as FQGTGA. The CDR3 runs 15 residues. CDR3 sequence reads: CASSPTGTSFREQYF. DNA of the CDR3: TGTGCCAGCAGCCCGACCGGGACTAGCTTCCGCGAGCAGTACTTC.

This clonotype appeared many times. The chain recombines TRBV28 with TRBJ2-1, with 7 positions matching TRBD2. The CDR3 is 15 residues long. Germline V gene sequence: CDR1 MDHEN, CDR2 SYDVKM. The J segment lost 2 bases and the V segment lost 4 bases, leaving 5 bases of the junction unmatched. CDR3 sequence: CASSYRGSAYNEQFF. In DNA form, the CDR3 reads TGTGCCAGCAGTTATCGCGGGAGCGCCTACAATGAGCAGTTCTTC.

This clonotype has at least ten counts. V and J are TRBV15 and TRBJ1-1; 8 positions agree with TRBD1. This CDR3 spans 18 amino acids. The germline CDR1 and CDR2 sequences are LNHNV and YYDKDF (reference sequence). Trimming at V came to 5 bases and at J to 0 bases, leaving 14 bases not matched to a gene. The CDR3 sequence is CATSGPRQGRTMNTEAFF. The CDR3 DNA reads TGTGCCACCAGCGGACCCAGACAGGGGAGGACCATGAACACTGAAGCTTTCTTT.

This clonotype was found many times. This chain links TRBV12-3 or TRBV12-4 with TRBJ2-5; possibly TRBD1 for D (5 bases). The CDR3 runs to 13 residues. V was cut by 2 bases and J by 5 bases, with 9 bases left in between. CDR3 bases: TGTGCCAGCAGTTTATTGCAGGGTGAGACCCAGTACTTC. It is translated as CASSLLQGETQYF.

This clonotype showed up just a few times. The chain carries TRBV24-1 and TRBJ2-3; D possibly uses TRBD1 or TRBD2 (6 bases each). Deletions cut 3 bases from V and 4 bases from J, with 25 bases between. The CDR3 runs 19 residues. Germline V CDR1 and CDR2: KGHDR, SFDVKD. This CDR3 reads CATSDSLGGTDPLADTQYF. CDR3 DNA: TGTGCCACCAGTGATAGCTTAGGGGGGACCGATCCTTTGGCAGATACGCAGTATTTT.

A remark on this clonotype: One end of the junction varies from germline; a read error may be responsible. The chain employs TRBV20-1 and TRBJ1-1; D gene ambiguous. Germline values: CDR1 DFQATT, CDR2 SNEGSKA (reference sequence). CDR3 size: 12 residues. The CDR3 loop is CSAGGWSTEAFF. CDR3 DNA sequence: TGCAGTGCTGGAGGGTGGAGCACTGAAGCCTTCTTT.

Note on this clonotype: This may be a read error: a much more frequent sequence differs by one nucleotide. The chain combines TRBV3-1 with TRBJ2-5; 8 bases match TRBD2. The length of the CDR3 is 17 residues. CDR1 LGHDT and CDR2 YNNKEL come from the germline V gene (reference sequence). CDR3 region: CVSSLSLADPGQETQYF. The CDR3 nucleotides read TGTGTCAGCAGCCTTTCACTAGCGGACCCGGGTCAAGAGACCCAGTACTTC.

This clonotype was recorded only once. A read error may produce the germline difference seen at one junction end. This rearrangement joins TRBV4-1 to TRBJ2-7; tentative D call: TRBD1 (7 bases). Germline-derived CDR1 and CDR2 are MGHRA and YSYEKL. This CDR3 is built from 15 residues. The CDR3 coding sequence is TGTGCCAGCAGCCCGGAGGGGGCGGGATCCTACGAGCAGTACTTC. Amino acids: CASSPEGAGSYEQYF.

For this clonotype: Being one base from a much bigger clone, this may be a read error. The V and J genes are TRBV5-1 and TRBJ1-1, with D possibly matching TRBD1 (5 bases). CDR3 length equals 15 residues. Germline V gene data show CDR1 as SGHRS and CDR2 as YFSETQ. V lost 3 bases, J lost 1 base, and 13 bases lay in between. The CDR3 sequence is CASSSGGAGNTEAFF. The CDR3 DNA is TGCGCCAGCAGCTCGGGAGGGGCCGGGAACACTGAAGCTTTCTTT.

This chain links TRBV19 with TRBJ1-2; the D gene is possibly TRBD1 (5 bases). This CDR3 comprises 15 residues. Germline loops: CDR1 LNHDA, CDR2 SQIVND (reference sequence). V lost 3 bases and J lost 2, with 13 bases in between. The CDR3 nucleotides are TGTGCCAGTAGTATCTTCGGGGGTAAAAACTATGGCTACACCTTC. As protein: CASSIFGGKNYGYTF.

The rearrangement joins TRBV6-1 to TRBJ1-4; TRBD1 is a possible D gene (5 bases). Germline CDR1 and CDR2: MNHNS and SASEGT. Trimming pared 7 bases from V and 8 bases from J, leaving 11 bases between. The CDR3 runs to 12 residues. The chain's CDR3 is CASKTRVEKLFF. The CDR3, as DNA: TGTGCCAGCAAGACCAGGGTGGAAAAACTGTTTTTT.

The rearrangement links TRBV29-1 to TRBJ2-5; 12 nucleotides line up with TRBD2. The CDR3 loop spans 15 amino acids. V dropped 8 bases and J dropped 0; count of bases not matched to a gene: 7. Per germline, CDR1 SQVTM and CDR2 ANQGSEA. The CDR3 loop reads CSSGRTSGNQETQYF. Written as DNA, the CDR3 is TGCAGCTCAGGGAGGACTAGCGGGAACCAAGAGACCCAGTACTTC.

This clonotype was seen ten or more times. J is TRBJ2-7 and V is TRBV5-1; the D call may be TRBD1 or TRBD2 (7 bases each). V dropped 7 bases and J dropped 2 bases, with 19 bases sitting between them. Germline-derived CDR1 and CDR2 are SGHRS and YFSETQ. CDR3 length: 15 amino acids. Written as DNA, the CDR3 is TGCGCCAGCTCTAGGGAGGGGGCGACGACCTACGAGCAGTACTTC. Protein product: CASSREGATTYEQYF. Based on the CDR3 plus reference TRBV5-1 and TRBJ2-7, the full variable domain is KAGVTQTPRYLIKTRGQQVTLSCSPISGHRSVSWYQQTPGQGLQFLFEYFSETQRNKGNFPGRFSGRQFSNSRSEMNVSTLELGDSALYLCASSREGATTYEQYFGPGTRLTVT.